Presented here are 26 T cell receptor beta chains from one specimen sequenced in a study of shared clonotypes between healthy human individuals. Method: immunoSEQ multiplex PCR; TCRdb's copy keeps in-frame clones and lacks some. The profile covers roughly 1.4 million clones, with approximately 98.5% appearing a single time and 0.3% to 0.45% taken by the ten largest. Sample: naive CD4+ T cells sorted from blood. Noted subset: CD45RA+ positively selected. These receptors originate from a young man in good health.

A few counts support this clone. Other DNA sequences of this sample code for an identical CDR3. The chain employs TRBV6-5 and TRBJ2-2, with 7 bases fitting TRBD1. The germline V gene encodes CDR1 MNHEY and CDR2 SVGAGI. J was trimmed by 1 base and V by 0 bases; bases with no gene match: 2. The CDR3 is made up of 16 amino acids. CDR3 residues: CASSYSGQRNTGELFF. For the CDR3, the DNA is TGTGCCAGCAGTTACTCGGGACAGAGGAACACCGGGGAGCTGTTTTTT.

The chain joins TRBV7-7 to TRBJ2-3; 8 nucleotides line up with TRBD1. Trimming took 0 bases from V and 7 from J; bases not matched to a gene: 3. CDR1 and CDR2 from the germline V gene are SSHAT and FNYEAQ (reference sequence). The CDR3 covers 14 residues. The CDR3 region has the DNA TGTGCCAGCAGCTTAGCTCACAGGGGGTATACGCAGTATTTT. Translated, it gives CASSLAHRGYTQYF.

This chain uses TRBV4-1 with TRBJ2-1; maybe TRBD2 (5 bases). V lost 8 bases, J lost 9 bases, and 17 bases lay in between. This CDR3 comprises 13 residues. The germline CDR1 and CDR2 sequences are MGHRA and YSYEKL. The CDR3 DNA is TGCGCCAGCCGGTCTAGCTCGCGAGGTGAGCAGTTCTTC. Its protein is CASRSSSRGEQFF.

The chain is built from TRBV2 and TRBJ1-1; D unresolved. The CDR3 is 12 residues long. Germline V lookup: CDR1 SNHLY, CDR2 FYNNEI. Trimming stripped 3 bases from V and 7 bases from J, with 9 bases between. In DNA form, the CDR3 reads TGTGCCAGCAGTGATAAGCCGGGTGAAGCTTTCTTT. Translated: CASSDKPGEAFF.

The V gene is TRBV4-2, the J gene TRBJ2-6; weak D call: TRBD2 (5 bases). V was pared by 4 bases and J by 3 bases, with 7 bases between. The V gene's germline CDR1 is LGHNA and CDR2 YNFKEQ. CDR3 length equals 14 residues. The CDR3 bases are TGTGCCAGCAGCCCCGAGGGTGGGGCCAACGTCCTGACTTTC. This encodes CASSPEGGANVLTF.

Details on this clone: The same CDR3 can be traced to other DNA sequences in this sample. The J gene is TRBJ1-1, the V gene TRBV29-1; the D is unclear. Germline CDR1 is SQVTM and CDR2 is ANQGSEA. V gave up 4 bases and J gave up 3 bases, with 3 bases separating them. The CDR3 has 10 amino acids. The CDR3 is CSVVYTEAFF. DNA for the CDR3: TGCAGCGTTGTTTACACTGAAGCTTTCTTT.

The chain joins TRBV19 to TRBJ2-1; D is possibly TRBD1 (5 bases). CDR1 is LNHDA and CDR2 is SQIVND in the germline V gene (reference sequence). Between the trimmed V and J ends, which lost 5 bases and 0 bases, there was a span of 11 bases. The CDR3 length is 15 residues. This CDR3 reads CASSSDSISYNEQFF. The CDR3 bases are TGTGCCAGTAGTTCCGACAGTATCTCCTACAATGAGCAGTTCTTC.

The chain recombines TRBV5-4 with TRBJ2-7; D may be TRBD2 (6 bases). Trimming removed 2 bases from V and 4 bases from J, with 16 bases in between. The CDR3 length is 15 residues. Per the germline V gene, CDR1 is SGHNT and CDR2 is YYREEE (reference sequence). The CDR3: CASSFGGLAPYEQYF. For the CDR3, the DNA is TGTGCCAGCAGCTTCGGGGGACTTGCGCCATACGAGCAGTACTTC.

The chain joins TRBV10-1 to TRBJ2-1; unclear D gene. Germline V gene data show CDR1 as WNHNN and CDR2 as SYGVQD (reference sequence). V was trimmed by 3 bases and J by 1 base, leaving 13 bases between them. The CDR3 is made up of 16 amino acids. CDR3 nucleotide sequence: TGCGCCAGCAGTGATTTGGCGGCCTCTTCCTACAATGAGCAGTTCTTC. This translates into CASSDLAASSYNEQFF.

The J gene is TRBJ2-1, the V gene TRBV19; D is unclear. Trimming pared 9 bases from V and 4 bases from J, leaving 13 bases between. The germline V gene encodes CDR1 LNHDA and CDR2 SQIVND (reference sequence). The length of the CDR3 is 13 residues. The DNA of the CDR3 is TGTGCCAGCGGCCCCCATGGTTACAATGAGCAGTTCTTC. It specifies CASGPHGYNEQFF.

The chain uses TRBV5-1 and TRBJ1-1, with 7 bases identical to TRBD1. The CDR3 has 16 residues. Per germline, CDR1 SGHRS and CDR2 YFSETQ. V gave up 0 bases and J gave up 0 bases; unmatched junction bases: 5. The CDR3 bases are TGCGCCAGCAGCTTGGTCGGACAGGTTCTGAACACTGAAGCTTTCTTT. Translation gives CASSLVGQVLNTEAFF.

The V gene is TRBV27, the J gene TRBJ2-1; 10 bases match TRBD2. J lost 4 bases, V lost 5 bases, and 17 bases had no gene match. This CDR3 comprises 19 residues. Germline V gives CDR1 MNHEY, CDR2 SMNVEV (reference sequence). This CDR3 reads CASSPVLPLAGVRYNEQFF. Written as DNA, the CDR3 is TGTGCCAGCAGTCCCGTCCTCCCCCTAGCGGGAGTCCGGTACAATGAGCAGTTCTTC.

V is TRBV6-1 and J is TRBJ2-4; no clear D. The germline V gene has CDR1 MNHNS and CDR2 SASEGT. Deletions cut 2 bases from V and 8 bases from J, with 13 bases between. The CDR3 loop spans 14 amino acids. The chain's CDR3 is CASSESKFWDIQYF. In nucleotides, the CDR3 is TGTGCCAGCAGTGAAAGCAAATTCTGGGACATTCAGTACTTC.

This chain joins TRBV30 and TRBJ2-7; TRBD2 aligns across 7 bases. Trimming at V came to 5 bases and at J to 0 bases, leaving 1 base not matched to a gene. This CDR3 spans 12 amino acids. CDR1 GTSNPN and CDR2 SVGIG come from the germline V gene (reference sequence). This CDR3 is CAWGDYSYEQYF. CDR3 coding DNA: TGTGCCTGGGGGGACTACTCCTACGAGCAGTACTTC.

The CDR3 sequence is CASTRGSRWSYNEQFF. The CDR3 coding sequence is TGTGCCAGCACCCGGGGCTCTAGATGGTCCTACAATGAGCAGTTCTTC. The rearrangement joins TRBV13 to TRBJ2-1, with D possibly being TRBD1 or TRBD2 (5 bases each). This CDR3 spans 16 amino acids. V shed 7 bases and J shed 1 base, with 17 bases lying between them. CDR1 is PRHDT, CDR2 FYEKMQ, per germline (reference sequence).

The chain uses TRBV7-9 and TRBJ1-1; TRBD1 aligns across 7 bases. The CDR3 totals 15 residues. Germline CDR1 and CDR2: SEHNR and FQNEAQ (reference sequence). Unmatched junction bases numbered 5, after V lost 4 bases and J lost 0 bases. The CDR3 region is CASSSRDSLNTEAFF. The CDR3 DNA follows: TGTGCCAGCAGCTCCCGGGACAGCTTGAACACTGAAGCTTTCTTT.

The gene calls are TRBV6-4 and TRBJ1-5; 10 bases are shared with TRBD1. Germline-derived CDR1 and CDR2 are MRHNA and SNTAGT. This CDR3 comprises 18 residues. V shed 2 bases, J shed 4 bases, and the junction held 11 bases outside the gene matches. CDR3 amino acids: CASSDLRGTGVINQPQHF. CDR3 sequence (DNA): TGTGCCAGCAGTGACCTTCGCGGGACAGGGGTTATTAATCAGCCCCAGCATTTT.

The V and J genes are TRBV6-4 and TRBJ1-5; 8 nucleotides line up with TRBD1. Germline V gene lookup returns CDR1 MRHNA and CDR2 SNTAGT. The CDR3 sequence is 15 residues long. With 4 bases clipped from V and 5 bases from J, the junction kept 7 bases outside the gene matches. DNA for the CDR3: TGTGCCAGCAGTGCGACTACACAGGGGGATCAGCCCCAGCATTTT. Amino acids: CASSATTQGDQPQHF.

The chain uses TRBV6-1 and TRBJ1-5; 9 bases are shared with TRBD1. The germline gives CDR1 MNHNS, CDR2 SASEGT. Trimming removed 6 bases from V and 8 bases from J; junction bases left unmatched: 5. This CDR3 has 13 amino acids. CDR3 in amino acids: CASRRTGVEPQHF. In nucleotides, the CDR3 is TGTGCCAGCAGACGGACAGGGGTTGAGCCCCAGCATTTT.

The chain links TRBV7-9 to TRBJ2-1, with D perhaps TRBD1 (5 bases). The germline V and J ends were trimmed by 5 bases and 4 bases, with 18 bases remaining between them. The CDR3 is made up of 16 amino acids. Germline lookup yields CDR1 SEHNR and CDR2 FQNEAQ (reference sequence). In DNA, the CDR3 is TGTGCCAGCAGCCCCCGGGCAGGGCGCTCATACAATGAGCAGTTCTTC. As protein: CASSPRAGRSYNEQFF.

This chain joins TRBV29-1 and TRBJ2-1; D may be TRBD1 or TRBD2 (5 bases each). Looked up from germline, CDR1 is SQVTM and CDR2 is ANQGSEA. The CDR3 spans 16 residues. Between the trimmed V and J ends, which lost 5 bases and 6 bases, there was a span of 23 bases. The CDR3 loop is CSVTGPGNRGINEQFF. In DNA, the CDR3 is TGCAGCGTTACAGGTCCCGGGAACCGTGGGATCAATGAGCAGTTCTTC.

To note about this clone: At one end the junction does not follow the germline gene, possibly because of a read error. The rearrangement uses TRBV27 and TRBJ2-7; D tentatively fits TRBD1 or TRBD2 (5 bases each). CDR1 and CDR2 (germline): MNHEY, SMNVEV (reference sequence). The CDR3 consists of 14 residues. The CDR3 sequence is CASSLEGNLGTSHF. The CDR3 DNA sequence: TGTGCCAGCAGTTTAGAGGGGAACCTAGGGACGTCTCACTTC.

A remark on this clone: Other nucleotide sequences from this sample produce the same CDR3. The chain combines TRBV28 with TRBJ1-1, with D unresolved. Trimming pared 1 base from V and 4 bases from J, leaving 4 bases between. This CDR3 has 12 amino acids. Per germline, CDR1 MDHEN and CDR2 SYDVKM. CDR3 nucleotides: TGTGCCAGCAGTTTATTGGGCACTGAAGCTTTCTTT. Translating it yields CASSLLGTEAFF.

The genes are TRBV6-1 and TRBJ2-5, with a tentative D call TRBD2 (5 bases). CDR1 is MNHNS and CDR2 is SASEGT in the germline V gene. V was trimmed by 0 bases and J by 9 bases, leaving 23 bases between them. This CDR3 is 17 amino acids long. CDR3 sequence: CASSEAVVVGDRLPQYF. The CDR3 DNA sequence: TGTGCCAGCAGTGAAGCTGTAGTAGTGGGAGACCGTTTACCCCAGTACTTC.

The chain recombines TRBV29-1 with TRBJ2-5, with TRBD2 identical over 10 bases. The CDR3 contains 14 residues. CDR1 is SQVTM, CDR2 ANQGSEA, per germline. The V segment lost 4 bases and the J segment 6 bases; nucleotides outside the gene matches: 8. The CDR3, as DNA: TGCAGCGTTGGGGGGCTAGCGGGAGAAAAGACCCAGTACTTC. Translation: CSVGGLAGEKTQYF.

The chain couples TRBV18 to TRBJ2-7; a weak D match, TRBD1 (6 bases). Germline loops: CDR1 KGHSH, CDR2 LQKENI. The CDR3 length is 17 residues. Trimming took 0 bases from V and 2 from J, leaving 17 bases between them. In DNA, the CDR3 is TGTGCCAGCTCACCACCGTCTGGGACATCCTATCCCTACGAGCAGTACTTC. Translation gives CASSPPSGTSYPYEQYF. Filled out from reference TRBV18 and TRBJ2-7, the complete variable domain reads NAGVMQNPRHLVRRRGQEARLRCSPMKGHSHVYWYRQLPEEGLKFMVYLQKENIIDESGMPKERFSAEFPKEGPSILRIQQVVRGDSAAYFCASSPPSGTSYPYEQYFGPGTRLTVT.